The clone carrying this T cell receptor (beta chain) was seen a handful of times. What it recognizes is unknown. The table came from immunoSEQ multiplex PCR; TCRdb's copy has only in-frame clones and leaves some out. The data hold around 30,000 clones, with 74% observed a single time. The sample comes from a study of vaccination effects on CD4 cells after COVID-19. Whole-study findings and limits: Pronounced clonal contraction occurred in clones induced by infection and by vaccine late after vaccination.

Deletions cut 5 bases from V and 4 bases from J, with 11 bases between. CDR3 length equals 13 residues. Germline V gene lookup returns CDR1 SEHNR and CDR2 FQNEAQ (reference sequence). The ViraFEST assay expanded antigen-specific CD4+ T cells with viral peptide pools before sequencing. Culture proceeded for about ten days, and CD4+ T cells were then isolated. Of the BNT162b2 and mRNA-1273 vaccines, participants received two doses of one or the other. The sample was CD4+ T cells from PBMCs cultured with HCoV-229E spike peptides, taken after COVID-19 vaccination. This receptor was obtained from a human donor who received a COVID-19 vaccine. This rearrangement joins TRBV7-9 to TRBJ1-1, with no clear D. The CDR3 protein is CASSPRAVTEAFF. CDR3 coding DNA: TGTGCCAGCAGCCCGAGGGCTGTCACTGAAGCTTTCTTT.